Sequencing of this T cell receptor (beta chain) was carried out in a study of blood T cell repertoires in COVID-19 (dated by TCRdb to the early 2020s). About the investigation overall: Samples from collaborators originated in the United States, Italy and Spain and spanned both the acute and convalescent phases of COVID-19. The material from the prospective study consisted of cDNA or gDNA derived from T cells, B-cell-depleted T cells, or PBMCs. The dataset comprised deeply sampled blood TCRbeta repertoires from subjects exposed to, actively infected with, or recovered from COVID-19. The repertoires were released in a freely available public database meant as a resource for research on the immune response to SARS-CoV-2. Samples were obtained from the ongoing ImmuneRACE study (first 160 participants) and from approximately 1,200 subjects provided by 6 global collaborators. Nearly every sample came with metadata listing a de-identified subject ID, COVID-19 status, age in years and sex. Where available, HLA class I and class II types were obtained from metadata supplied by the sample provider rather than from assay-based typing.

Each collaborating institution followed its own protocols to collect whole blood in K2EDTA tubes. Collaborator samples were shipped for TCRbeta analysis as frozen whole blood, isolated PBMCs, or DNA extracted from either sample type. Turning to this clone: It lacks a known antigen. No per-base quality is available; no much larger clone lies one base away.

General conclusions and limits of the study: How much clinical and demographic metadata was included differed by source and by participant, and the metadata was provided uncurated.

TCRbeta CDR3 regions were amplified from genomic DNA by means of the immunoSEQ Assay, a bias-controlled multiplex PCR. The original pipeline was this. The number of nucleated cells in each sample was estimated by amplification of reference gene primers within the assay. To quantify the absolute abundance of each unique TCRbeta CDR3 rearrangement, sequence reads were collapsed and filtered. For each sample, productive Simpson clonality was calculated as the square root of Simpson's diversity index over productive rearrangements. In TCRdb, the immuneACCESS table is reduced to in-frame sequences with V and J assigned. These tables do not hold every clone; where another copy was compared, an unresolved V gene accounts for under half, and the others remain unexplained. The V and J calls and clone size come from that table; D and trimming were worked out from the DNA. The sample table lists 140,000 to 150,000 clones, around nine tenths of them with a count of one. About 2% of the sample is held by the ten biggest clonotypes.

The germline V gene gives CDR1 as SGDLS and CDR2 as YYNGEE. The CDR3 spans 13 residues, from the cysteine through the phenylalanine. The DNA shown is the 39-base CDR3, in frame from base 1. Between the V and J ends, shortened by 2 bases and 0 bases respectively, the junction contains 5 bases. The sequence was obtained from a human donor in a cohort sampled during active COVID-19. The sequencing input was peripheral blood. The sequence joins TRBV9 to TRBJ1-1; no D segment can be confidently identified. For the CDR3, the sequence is CASSVIVNTEAFF. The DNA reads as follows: TGTGCCAGCAGCGTCATAGTGAACACTGAAGCTTTCTTT.